These 5 T cell receptor beta chains were all obtained from the same sample, sequenced in a study of beta chain features in type 1 diabetes. The study's findings and limits: All four CD4+ subsets of Type 1 diabetes patients contained TCRB CDR3s that were moderately but significantly shorter.

cDNA synthesis used the whole RNA isolate, giving expressed TCRB sequences. The method was immunoSEQ multiplex PCR; TCRdb's version includes in-frame clones alone and lacks a portion of them. The table shows 250,000 to 350,000 clones, with approximately 15% occurring only once. What these receptors recognize is not known. The material sequenced was naive CD4+ T cells from blood. Source of these receptors: a man aged 25 to 40 with type 1 diabetes.

The chain recombines TRBV7-8 with TRBJ2-1; D may be TRBD1 (6 bases). V gave up 6 bases and J gave up 6 bases, with 18 bases separating them. CDR3 length: 15 amino acids. CDR1 is SGHVS and CDR2 is FQNEAQ in the germline V gene. Here the CDR3 DNA reads TGTGCCAGCAGACCCTACAGGGTAGGGGGCAATGAGCAGTTCTTC. Its translation: CASRPYRVGGNEQFF.

The rearrangement joins TRBV9 to TRBJ2-2; 8 bases align to TRBD1. Germline loops: CDR1 SGDLS, CDR2 YYNGEE. The CDR3 runs 16 residues. J was trimmed by 3 bases and V by 6 bases; bases with no gene match: 10. This chain's CDR3 is CASTIGGTGYTGELFF. In DNA, the CDR3 is TGTGCCAGCACCATAGGGGGGACAGGATACACCGGGGAGCTGTTTTTT.

This clone was found a few times. This specimen includes other DNA sequences encoding the same CDR3. V and J are TRBV7-9 and TRBJ1-1; D is unresolved. Trimming took 1 base from V and 5 from J, leaving 8 bases between them. CDR1 is SEHNR, CDR2 FQNEAQ, per germline (reference sequence). The CDR3 consists of 13 residues. The CDR3 reads CASSLGGGTEAFF. As DNA, the CDR3 is TGTGCCAGCAGCTTAGGGGGAGGTACTGAAGCTTTCTTT.

This clone has more than one count but fewer than ten. This sequence joins TRBV7-2 and TRBJ2-1; no clear D. V lost 3 bases to trimming and J lost 9 bases, with 12 bases between them. This CDR3 region has 13 residues. Germline assignment: CDR1 SGHTA and CDR2 FQGNSA. The CDR3 DNA follows: TGTGCCAGCAGCTTCGAATGGTACGGTGAGCAGTTCTTC. Its translation is CASSFEWYGEQFF.

As regards this clone: The sample contains more than one DNA sequence encoding this CDR3. This rearrangement joins TRBV29-1 to TRBJ1-2, with D possibly matching TRBD1 (6 bases). The CDR3 extends over 13 amino acids. Germline-derived CDR1 and CDR2 are SQVTM and ANQGSEA. The V end was cut by 6 bases, the J end by 8 bases, with 19 bases between. The CDR3 spells CSVDRDRSRGYTF. The DNA of the CDR3 is TGCAGCGTGGATAGAGACAGGTCTCGCGGCTACACCTTC.